One and the same sample provided the 29 T cell receptor beta chains below, sequenced in a study of blood T cell repertoires in COVID-19. The assay was immunoSEQ multiplex PCR, and TCRdb's table has in-frame clones only and misses some. The sample lists 110,000 to 150,000 clones, 70% to 90% occurring once. Sequenced material: peripheral blood. Receptors originate from a woman of 80 years or more with acute or convalescent COVID-19.

The rearrangement links TRBV7-3 to TRBJ2-3; 8 bases match TRBD2. Unmatched junction bases numbered 5, after V lost 3 bases and J lost 3 bases. Germline-derived CDR1 and CDR2 are SGHTA and FQGTGA. The CDR3 has 15 amino acids. CDR3 residues: CASSLGGGLTDTQYF. CDR3 nucleotide sequence: TGTGCCAGCAGCTTGGGCGGGGGGTTAACAGATACGCAGTATTTT.

V is TRBV30 and J is TRBJ2-5; 10 nucleotides match TRBD1. Germline-derived CDR1 and CDR2 are GTSNPN and SVGIG (reference sequence). This CDR3 contains 14 residues. V lost 0 bases to trimming and J lost 4 bases; unmatched junction nucleotides: 2. CDR3: CAWSVDRGLETQYF. DNA for the CDR3: TGTGCCTGGAGTGTAGACAGGGGGCTAGAGACCCAGTACTTC.

This chain uses TRBV5-1 with TRBJ2-5, with D possibly being TRBD1 (6 bases). Deletions cut 3 bases from V and 5 bases from J, with 14 bases between. The CDR3 extends over 14 amino acids. CDR1 is SGHRS and CDR2 is YFSETQ in the germline V gene. This CDR3 is CASSWQQGRETQYF. The CDR3 nucleotides are TGCGCCAGCAGCTGGCAACAGGGTCGGGAGACCCAGTACTTC. The full variable domain, with the rest looked up from reference TRBV5-1 and TRBJ2-5, is KAGVTQTPRYLIKTRGQQVTLSCSPISGHRSVSWYQQTPGQGLQFLFEYFSETQRNKGNFPGRFSGRQFSNSRSEMNVSTLELGDSALYLCASSWQQGRETQYFGPGTRLLVL.

This chain uses TRBV5-4 with TRBJ2-7; TRBD1 aligns across 8 bases. The ends lost 0 bases at V and 1 base at J; junction bases unmatched: 6. CDR1 and CDR2 from the germline V gene are SGHNT and YYREEE (reference sequence). This CDR3 contains 16 residues. In nucleotides, the CDR3 is TGTGCCAGCAGCTTGGGGGGGCAGGGGGCATCCTACGAGCAGTACTTC. It translates to CASSLGGQGASYEQYF.

V gene TRBV29-1 combines with J gene TRBJ2-3; TRBD1 agrees at 10 bases. The V and J ends lost 6 bases and 2 bases, in that order; junction bases with no gene match: 5. The CDR3 runs to 14 residues. CDR1 is SQVTM, CDR2 ANQGSEA, per germline. The CDR3 DNA sequence: TGCAGCGTACGGGACAGGGGAATCACAGATACGCAGTATTTT. It is translated as CSVRDRGITDTQYF.

The V gene is TRBV5-1, the J gene TRBJ1-1; perhaps TRBD1 as D (5 bases). With 0 bases removed from V and 5 bases from J, the gap between germline ends came to 11 bases. This CDR3 has 14 amino acids. Germline V lookup: CDR1 SGHRS, CDR2 YFSETQ. This chain's CDR3 is CASSLAVRDTEAFF. CDR3 DNA: TGCGCCAGCAGCTTGGCCGTCAGGGATACTGAAGCTTTCTTT.

The V call is TRBV7-3, the J call TRBJ2-1, with 7 nucleotides matching TRBD2. After removal of 1 base from V and 2 bases from J, the junction contained 5 bases not matched to a gene. Germline CDR1 is SGHTA and CDR2 is FQGTGA. The CDR3 sequence is 16 residues long. The CDR3 here is CASSLIAGRPYNEQFF. For the CDR3, the DNA is TGTGCCAGCAGCTTAATAGCGGGTAGACCCTACAATGAGCAGTTCTTC.

This sequence joins TRBV5-1 and TRBJ2-2; TRBD1 aligns across 8 bases. This CDR3 is 14 amino acids long. The junction had 7 bases not matched to a gene; V was cut back by 7 bases and J by 5 bases. Per the germline V gene, CDR1 is SGHRS and CDR2 is YFSETQ. CDR3 protein: CASRGQANTGELFF. In DNA form, the CDR3 reads TGCGCCAGCCGGGGACAGGCTAATACCGGGGAGCTGTTTTTT.

The chain links TRBV30 to TRBJ1-6; 11 bases align to TRBD1. CDR1 GTSNPN and CDR2 SVGIG come from the germline V gene (reference sequence). This CDR3 is 14 amino acids long. V shed 0 bases, J shed 10 bases, and the junction held 2 bases outside the gene matches. The CDR3 here is CAWSVGTGGSPLHF. The CDR3 region has the DNA TGTGCCTGGAGTGTAGGGACAGGGGGATCACCCCTCCACTTT. Variable domain in full (rest from reference TRBV30 and TRBJ1-6): SQTIHQWPATLVQPVGSPLSLECTVEGTSNPNLYWYRQAAGRGLQLLFYSVGIGQISSEVPQNLSASRPQDRQFILSSKKLLLSDSGFYLCAWSVGTGGSPLHFGNGTRLTVT.

The chain is built from TRBV6-5 and TRBJ1-2; D remains unclear. The ends were cut back, 5 bases at V and 4 bases at J, with 11 bases in the middle. The germline CDR1 and CDR2 sequences are MNHEY and SVGAGI. The CDR3 consists of 13 residues. In nucleotides, the CDR3 is TGTGCCAGCAGTCGGGAGCCCTTCTATGGCTACACCTTC. It yields the protein CASSREPFYGYTF.

V gene TRBV4-2 combines with J gene TRBJ1-3, with a tentative D call TRBD1 (5 bases). The CDR3 runs to 15 residues. CDR1 LGHNA and CDR2 YNFKEQ come from the germline V gene. Trimming pared 0 bases from V and 3 bases from J, leaving 9 bases between. CDR3 coding DNA: TGTGCCAGCAGCCAAGATCGCAGGGTTGGAAACACCATATATTTT. This sequence encodes CASSQDRRVGNTIYF.

The sample holds a few counts of this clone. V gene TRBV19 combines with J gene TRBJ1-2; D uncertain. The CDR3 is 12 amino acids. Germline V gives CDR1 LNHDA, CDR2 SQIVND (reference sequence). V dropped 3 bases and J dropped 4 bases, with 6 bases sitting between them. The CDR3 here is CASSMEGYGYTF. The CDR3, as DNA: TGTGCCAGTAGTATGGAGGGCTATGGCTACACCTTC.

The CDR3 DNA is TGTGCCAGCAGTTACCCCCGGGGACAGATCTCCTACGAGCAGTACTTC. Amino acids: CASSYPRGQISYEQYF. This rearrangement joins TRBV6-6 to TRBJ2-7; TRBD1 matches 7 bases. This CDR3 has 16 amino acids. CDR1 MNHNY and CDR2 SVGAGI come from the germline V gene (reference sequence). V was pared by 2 bases and J by 0 bases, with 7 bases of the junction left unmatched.

The J gene is TRBJ2-7, the V gene TRBV2, with 7 bases identical to TRBD2. The CDR3 consists of 12 residues. The junction had 6 bases not matched to a gene; V was cut back by 10 bases and J by 3 bases. The germline gives CDR1 SNHLY, CDR2 FYNNEI. The CDR3: CATSGASYEQYF. DNA of the CDR3: TGTGCCACAAGCGGGGCCAGCTACGAGCAGTACTTC.

CDR3 in amino acids: CSVDDRNTEAFF. The CDR3 DNA reads TGCAGCGTTGACGACAGAAACACTGAAGCTTTCTTT. The chain combines TRBV29-1 with TRBJ1-1; possible D gene TRBD1, 5 bases. Germline V gives CDR1 SQVTM, CDR2 ANQGSEA. V was pared by 3 bases and J by 2 bases, with 7 bases between. This CDR3 is 12 amino acids long.

CDR3: CASSLVQITDTQYF. The CDR3 DNA sequence: TGTGCCAGCAGTTTGGTACAGATCACAGATACGCAGTATTTT. The chain recombines TRBV28 with TRBJ2-3; D is unclear. Germline CDR1 and CDR2: MDHEN and SYDVKM. The length of the CDR3 is 14 residues. Trimming removed 3 bases from V and 2 bases from J, with 9 bases in between.

The V and J genes are TRBV10-3 and TRBJ2-2, with 7 bases fitting TRBD1. The CDR3 length is 17 residues. Germline values: CDR1 ENHRY, CDR2 SYGVKD. J gave up 0 bases and V 3 bases, and 7 bases lay outside the gene matches. The CDR3 nucleotides are TGTGCCATCAGTGACCCGGACAGGATGACGAACACCGGGGAGCTGTTTTTT. Its translation is CAISDPDRMTNTGELFF.

This rearrangement joins TRBV5-6 to TRBJ2-5; D might be TRBD2 (7 bases). Germline-derived CDR1 and CDR2 are SGHDT and YYEEEE. V was clipped by 6 bases and J by 5 bases, with 20 bases between them. The CDR3 sequence is 15 residues long. CDR3 nucleotides: TGTGCCAGCACGGCTGCTGCGGGGGCTGGGGAGACCCAGTACTTC. Residues: CASTAAAGAGETQYF.

The chain is built from TRBV18 and TRBJ1-1; D unresolved. The V end lost 3 bases, the J end lost 2 bases, and 10 bases lay between the germline ends. CDR1 and CDR2 (germline): KGHSH, LQKENI. The CDR3 covers 14 residues. The CDR3 DNA reads TGTGCCAGCTCACCCTTTACAGAAAACACTGAAGCTTTCTTT. Its translation is CASSPFTENTEAFF. The variable domain in full, completed from reference TRBV18 and TRBJ1-1, reads NAGVMQNPRHLVRRRGQEARLRCSPMKGHSHVYWYRQLPEEGLKFMVYLQKENIIDESGMPKERFSAEFPKEGPSILRIQQVVRGDSAAYFCASSPFTENTEAFFGQGTRLTVV.

CDR3 DNA sequence: TGTGCCAGCTCACCCACCCGGCAGGACACTGAAGCTTTCTTT. Residues: CASSPTRQDTEAFF. V usage is TRBV18 and J usage is TRBJ1-1, with unresolved D. Germline V gene sequence: CDR1 KGHSH, CDR2 LQKENI. The CDR3 has 14 amino acids. Trimming pared 3 bases from V and 3 bases from J, leaving 11 bases between.

The J gene is TRBJ2-7, the V gene TRBV6-6; D is possibly TRBD2 (6 bases). Germline CDR1 MNHNY, CDR2 SVGAGI (reference sequence). This CDR3 comprises 16 residues. V dropped 0 bases and J dropped 1 base, with 13 bases sitting between them. CDR3 residues: CASSYSSLAASYEQYF. The CDR3 DNA sequence: TGTGCCAGCAGTTACTCGTCACTAGCTGCTTCCTACGAGCAGTACTTC.

The chain has TRBV19 and TRBJ2-6; D is possibly TRBD1 (5 bases). The ends were cut back, 0 bases at V and 4 bases at J, with 13 bases in the middle. Germline CDR1 is LNHDA and CDR2 is SQIVND (reference sequence). The CDR3 covers 17 residues. CDR3 loop: CASSIDAGIRGANVLTF. The CDR3 nucleotides are TGTGCCAGTAGTATAGATGCAGGGATTAGGGGGGCCAACGTCCTGACTTTC.

The rearrangement joins TRBV5-1 to TRBJ2-3, with D possibly TRBD1 on 5 matching bases. Per germline, CDR1 SGHRS and CDR2 YFSETQ. Between the trimmed V and J ends, which lost 4 bases and 5 bases, there was a span of 14 bases. There are 14 residues in the CDR3. The CDR3 DNA reads as TGCGCCAGCAGCCGCTCGGGCAGGGAAGATACGCAGTATTTT. Translated, it gives CASSRSGREDTQYF.

The V gene is TRBV6-5, the J gene TRBJ1-1; D possibly corresponds to TRBD1 (5 bases). The CDR3 covers 16 residues. V was shortened by 4 bases and J by 6 bases, with 21 bases between the two germline ends. Germline CDR1 and CDR2: MNHEY and SVGAGI. In DNA form, the CDR3 reads TGTGCCAGCAGTTGGGGGAGGGGTTCAATGTTGGCTGAAGCTTTCTTT. Protein: CASSWGRGSMLAEAFF.

The count of this clone is one. The J gene is TRBJ1-2, the V gene TRBV7-8; the D is unclear. The CDR3 has 16 residues. Germline CDR1 SGHVS, CDR2 FQNEAQ. V lost 5 bases and J lost 4, with 20 bases in between. The DNA for the CDR3 is TGTGCCAGCAGCCCTACGAACAGCCCCTATGGCTATGGCTACACCTTC. Its protein is CASSPTNSPYGYGYTF.

This chain links TRBV30 with TRBJ1-1; the match to TRBD1 covers 7 bases. CDR1 and CDR2 (germline): GTSNPN, SVGIG (reference sequence). This CDR3 region has 12 residues. The V gene end was trimmed by 5 bases and the J gene end by 6 bases; junction bases not matched to a gene: 6. CDR3: CAWGHGTAEAFF. CDR3 nucleotide sequence: TGTGCCTGGGGACACGGGACAGCTGAAGCTTTCTTT.

The chain recombines TRBV5-8 with TRBJ1-6, with 10 bases fitting TRBD1. The length of the CDR3 is 17 residues. Germline V gene sequence: CDR1 SGHTS, CDR2 YDEGEE. V was clipped by 0 bases and J by 5 bases; unmatched bases: 5. CDR3 bases: TGTGCCAGCAGCTTGGTAATAGGGACAGGGGATAATTCACCCCTCCACTTT. This encodes CASSLVIGTGDNSPLHF.

V usage is TRBV6-4 and J usage is TRBJ2-7; TRBD1 agrees at 11 bases. CDR3 length: 13 amino acids. Germline trimming cut 5 bases from V and 5 bases from J; bases unmatched to any gene: 2. Germline V CDR1 and CDR2: MRHNA, SNTAGT. CDR3 DNA: TGTGCCAGCAGTAGGGACAGGGGGGACGAGCAGTACTTC. Amino acid sequence: CASSRDRGDEQYF.

Concerning this clone itself: The same CDR3 is also encoded by other DNA sequences in this sample. CDR3: CASSFFGGTEAFF. CDR3 DNA: TGTGCCAGCAGTTTTTTCGGGGGGACTGAAGCTTTCTTT. The rearrangement joins TRBV11-2 to TRBJ1-1, with D maybe TRBD1 (5 bases). The V gene's germline CDR1 is SGHAT and CDR2 FQNNGV. This CDR3 comprises 13 residues. The V and J ends lost 6 bases and 5 bases respectively, with 13 bases between them. The variable domain in full, with the rest retrieved from reference TRBV11-2 and TRBJ1-1, is EAGVAQSPRYKIIEKRQSVAFWCNPISGHATLYWYQQILGQGPKLLIQFQNNGVVDDSQLPKDRFSAERLKGVDSTLKIQPAKLEDSAVYLCASSFFGGTEAFFGQGTRLTVV.